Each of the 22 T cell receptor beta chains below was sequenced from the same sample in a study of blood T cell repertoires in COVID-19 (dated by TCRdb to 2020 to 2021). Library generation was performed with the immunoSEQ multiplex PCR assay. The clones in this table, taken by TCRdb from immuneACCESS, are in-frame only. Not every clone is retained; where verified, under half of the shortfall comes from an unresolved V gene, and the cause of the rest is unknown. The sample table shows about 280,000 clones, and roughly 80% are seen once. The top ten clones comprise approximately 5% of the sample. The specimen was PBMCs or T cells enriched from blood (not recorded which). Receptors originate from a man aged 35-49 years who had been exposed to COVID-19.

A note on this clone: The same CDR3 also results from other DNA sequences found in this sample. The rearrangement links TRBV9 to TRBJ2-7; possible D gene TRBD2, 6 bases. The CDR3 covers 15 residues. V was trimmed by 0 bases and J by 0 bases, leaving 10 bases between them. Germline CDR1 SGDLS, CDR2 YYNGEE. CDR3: CASSVAGGSSYEQYF. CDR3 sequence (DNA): TGTGCCAGCAGCGTAGCCGGGGGTAGCTCCTACGAGCAGTACTTC.

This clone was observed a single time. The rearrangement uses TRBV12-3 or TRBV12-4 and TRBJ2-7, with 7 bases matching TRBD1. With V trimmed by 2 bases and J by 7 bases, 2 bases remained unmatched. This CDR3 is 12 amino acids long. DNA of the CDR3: TGTGCCAGCAGTTTATCACAGGGGGAGCAGTACTTC. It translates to CASSLSQGEQYF.

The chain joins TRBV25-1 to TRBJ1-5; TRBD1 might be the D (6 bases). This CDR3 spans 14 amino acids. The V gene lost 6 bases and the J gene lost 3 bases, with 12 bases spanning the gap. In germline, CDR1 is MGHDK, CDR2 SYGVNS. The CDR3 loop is CASRETGTNQPQHF. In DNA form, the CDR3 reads TGTGCCAGCAGGGAGACAGGTACCAATCAGCCCCAGCATTTT. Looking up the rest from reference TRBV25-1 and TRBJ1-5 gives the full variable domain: EADIYQTPRYLVIGTGKKITLECSQTMGHDKMYWYQQDPGMELHLIHYSYGVNSTEKGDLSSESTVSRIRTEHFPLTLESARPSHTSQYLCASRETGTNQPQHFGDGTRLSIL.

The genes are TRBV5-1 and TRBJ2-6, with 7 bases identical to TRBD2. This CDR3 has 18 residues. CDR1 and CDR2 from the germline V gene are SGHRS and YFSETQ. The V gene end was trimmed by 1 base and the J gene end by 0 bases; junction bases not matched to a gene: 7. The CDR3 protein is CASSLLGTTNSGANVLTF. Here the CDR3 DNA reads TGCGCCAGCAGCTTGTTGGGGACTACTAACTCTGGGGCCAACGTCCTGACTTTC.

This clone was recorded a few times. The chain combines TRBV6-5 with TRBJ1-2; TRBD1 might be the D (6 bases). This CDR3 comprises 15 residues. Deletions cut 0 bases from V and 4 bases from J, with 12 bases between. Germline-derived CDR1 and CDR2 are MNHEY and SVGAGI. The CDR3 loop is CASSYSQGTGYGYTF. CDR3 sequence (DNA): TGTGCCAGCAGTTACTCGCAGGGGACCGGCTATGGCTACACCTTC.

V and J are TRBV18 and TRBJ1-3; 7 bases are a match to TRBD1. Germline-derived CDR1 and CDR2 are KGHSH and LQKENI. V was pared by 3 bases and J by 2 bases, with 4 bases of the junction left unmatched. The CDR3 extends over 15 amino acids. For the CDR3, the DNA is TGTGCCAGCTCACCGGGACAGAATCCTGGAAACACCATATATTTT. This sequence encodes CASSPGQNPGNTIYF.

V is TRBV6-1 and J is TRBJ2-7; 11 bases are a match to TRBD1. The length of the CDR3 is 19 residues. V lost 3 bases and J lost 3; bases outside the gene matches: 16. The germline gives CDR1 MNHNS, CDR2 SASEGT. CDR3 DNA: TGTGCCAGCAGTGATAGTATCGGACAGGGGGCTGGATTGAACTACGAGCAGTACTTC. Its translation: CASSDSIGQGAGLNYEQYF.

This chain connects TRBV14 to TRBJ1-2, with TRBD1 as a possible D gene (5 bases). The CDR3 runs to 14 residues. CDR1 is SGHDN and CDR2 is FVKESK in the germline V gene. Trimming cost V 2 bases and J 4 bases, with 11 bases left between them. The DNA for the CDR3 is TGTGCCAGCAGCCAAAGTCAGGGAATCTATGGCTACACCTTC. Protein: CASSQSQGIYGYTF. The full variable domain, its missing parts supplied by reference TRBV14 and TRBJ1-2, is EAGVTQFPSHSVIEKGQTVTLRCDPISGHDNLYWYRRVMGKEIKFLLHFVKESKQDESGMPNNRFLAERTGGTYSTLKVQPAELEDSGVYFCASSQSQGIYGYTFGSGTRLTVV.

CDR3 DNA sequence: TGTGCCAGCAGCCAGGGGGACAACTACTCCAATGAGCAGTTCTTC. This sequence encodes CASSQGDNYSNEQFF. The V call is TRBV7-9, the J call TRBJ2-1, with 7 nucleotides matching TRBD1. Looked up from germline, CDR1 is SEHNR and CDR2 is FQNEAQ (reference sequence). The ends lost 5 bases at V and 6 bases at J; junction bases unmatched: 10. The CDR3 is 15 residues long. The entire variable domain, with the rest obtained from reference TRBV7-9 and TRBJ2-1, is as follows: DTGVSQNPRHKITKRGQNVTFRCDPISEHNRLYWYRQTLGQGPEFLTYFQNEAQLEKSRLLSDRFSAERPKGSFSTLEIQRTEQGDSAMYLCASSQGDNYSNEQFFGPGTRLTVL.

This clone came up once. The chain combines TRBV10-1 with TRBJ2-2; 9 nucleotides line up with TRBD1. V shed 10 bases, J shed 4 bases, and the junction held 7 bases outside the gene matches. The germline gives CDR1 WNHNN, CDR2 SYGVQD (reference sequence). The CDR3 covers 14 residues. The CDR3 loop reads CATPGQGRTGELFF. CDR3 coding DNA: TGCGCCACCCCGGGACAGGGTCGCACCGGGGAGCTGTTTTTT.

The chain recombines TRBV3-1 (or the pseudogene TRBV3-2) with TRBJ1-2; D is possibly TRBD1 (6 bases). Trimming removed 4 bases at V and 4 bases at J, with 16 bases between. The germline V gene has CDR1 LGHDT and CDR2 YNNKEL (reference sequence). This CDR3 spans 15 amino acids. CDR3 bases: TGTGCCAGCAGCCCGACCGGGTCAGGGGCCTATGGCTACACCTTC. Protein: CASSPTGSGAYGYTF.

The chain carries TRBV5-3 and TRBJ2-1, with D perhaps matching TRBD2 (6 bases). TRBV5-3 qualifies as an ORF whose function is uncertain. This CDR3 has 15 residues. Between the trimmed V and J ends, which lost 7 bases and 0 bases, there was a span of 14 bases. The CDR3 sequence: CARSPGSRSYNEQFF. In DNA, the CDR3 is TGTGCCAGATCCCCCGGGAGTCGCTCCTACAATGAGCAGTTCTTC.

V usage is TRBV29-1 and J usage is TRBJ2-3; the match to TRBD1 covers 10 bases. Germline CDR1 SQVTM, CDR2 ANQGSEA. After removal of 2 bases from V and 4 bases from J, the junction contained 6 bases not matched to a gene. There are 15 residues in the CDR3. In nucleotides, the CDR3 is TGCAGCGTTGAATCCTGGGACAGGGGACCAGATACGCAGTATTTT. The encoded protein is CSVESWDRGPDTQYF.

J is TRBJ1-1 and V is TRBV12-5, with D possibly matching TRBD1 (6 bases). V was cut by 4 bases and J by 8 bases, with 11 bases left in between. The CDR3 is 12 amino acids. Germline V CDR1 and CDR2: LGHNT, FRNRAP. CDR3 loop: CASGSRTEEAFF. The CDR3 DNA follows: TGTGCTAGTGGTTCCCGGACAGAAGAAGCTTTCTTT.

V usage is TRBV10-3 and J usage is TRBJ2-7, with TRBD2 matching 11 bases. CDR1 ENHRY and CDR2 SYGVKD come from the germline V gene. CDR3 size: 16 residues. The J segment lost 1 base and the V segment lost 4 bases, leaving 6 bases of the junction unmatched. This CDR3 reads CAISASGTSGSYEQYF. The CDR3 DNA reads TGTGCCATCAGTGCATCCGGGACTAGCGGTTCCTACGAGCAGTACTTC.

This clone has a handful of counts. Here the CDR3 reads CSVMEGSDYNEQFF. The CDR3 coding sequence is TGCAGCGTGATGGAGGGGTCGGATTACAATGAGCAGTTCTTC. The J gene is TRBJ2-1, the V gene TRBV29-1, with D perhaps TRBD2 (6 bases). Germline V CDR1 and CDR2: SQVTM, ANQGSEA. Trimming removed 6 bases from V and 4 bases from J, with 16 bases in between. The CDR3 is 14 residues long.

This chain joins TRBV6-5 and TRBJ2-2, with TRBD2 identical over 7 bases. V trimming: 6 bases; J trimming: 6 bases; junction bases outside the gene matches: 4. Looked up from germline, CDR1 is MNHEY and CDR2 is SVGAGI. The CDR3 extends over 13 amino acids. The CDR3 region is CASRRLAAGELFF. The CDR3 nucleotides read TGTGCCAGCAGGCGACTAGCCGCCGGGGAGCTGTTTTTT.

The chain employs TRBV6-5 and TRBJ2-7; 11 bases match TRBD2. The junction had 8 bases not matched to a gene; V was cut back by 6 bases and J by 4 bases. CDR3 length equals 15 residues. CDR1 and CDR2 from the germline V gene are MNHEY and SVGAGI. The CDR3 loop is CASRYTSGSRYEQYF. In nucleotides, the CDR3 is TGTGCCAGCAGGTATACTAGCGGGAGTAGGTACGAGCAGTACTTC.

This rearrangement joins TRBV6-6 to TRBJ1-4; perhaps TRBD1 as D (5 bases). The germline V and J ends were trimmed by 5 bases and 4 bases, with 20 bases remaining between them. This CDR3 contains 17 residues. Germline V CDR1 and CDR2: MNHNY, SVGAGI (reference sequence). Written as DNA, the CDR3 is TGTGCCAGCAGTCCCAGGTCGGCGCGGACAAATAATGAAAAACTGTTTTTT. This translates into CASSPRSARTNNEKLFF.

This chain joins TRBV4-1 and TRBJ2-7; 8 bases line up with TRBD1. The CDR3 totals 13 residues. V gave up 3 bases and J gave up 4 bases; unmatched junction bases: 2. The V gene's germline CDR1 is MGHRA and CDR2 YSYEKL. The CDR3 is CASSHDRGYEQYF. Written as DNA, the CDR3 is TGCGCCAGCAGCCACGACAGGGGATACGAGCAGTACTTC.

This CDR3 is CASSTPRGEQYF. Here the CDR3 DNA reads TGTGCCAGCAGTACTCCTAGGGGCGAGCAGTACTTC. V gene TRBV7-3 combines with J gene TRBJ2-7, with D possibly being TRBD1 (5 bases). There are 12 residues in the CDR3. Germline lookup yields CDR1 SGHTA and CDR2 FQGTGA. The ends were cut back, 6 bases at V and 6 bases at J, with 12 bases in the middle.

The chain's CDR3 is CASSIGFGGGEKLFF. Here the CDR3 DNA reads TGTGCCAGTAGTATAGGATTCGGGGGAGGAGAAAAACTGTTTTTT. This chain links TRBV19 with TRBJ1-4; D might be TRBD1 (5 bases). The CDR3 runs to 15 residues. Between the trimmed V and J ends, which lost 1 base and 8 bases, there was a span of 14 bases. Germline loops: CDR1 LNHDA, CDR2 SQIVND (reference sequence).